The 9 T cell receptor beta chains in this list originate from one sample, sequenced in a study of shared clonotypes between healthy human individuals. Method: immunoSEQ multiplex PCR; TCRdb's copy keeps in-frame clones and lacks some. The sample contains millions of clones, 85% to 95% of which appear only once. Sequenced sample: naive CD4+ T cells sorted from blood. Noted subset: CD45RA+ positively selected. These receptor sequences come from a man younger than 30 in good health.

The V gene is TRBV18, the J gene TRBJ2-7; TRBD2 matches at 13 bases. V gave up 3 bases and J gave up 6 bases; unmatched junction bases: 5. The CDR3 sequence is 15 residues long. Germline CDR1 is KGHSH and CDR2 is LQKENI. The CDR3 sequence is CASSPPGLAGAEQYF. CDR3 DNA sequence: TGTGCCAGCTCACCCCCCGGACTAGCGGGAGCCGAGCAGTACTTC.

This chain's CDR3 is CASSLIAGGPTGELFF. CDR3 in DNA: TGTGCCAGCAGCTTAATAGCGGGGGGCCCCACCGGGGAGCTGTTTTTT. This chain connects TRBV7-3 to TRBJ2-2, with 10 bases fitting TRBD2. CDR3 size: 16 residues. V was pared by 1 base and J by 4 bases, with 3 bases of the junction left unmatched. CDR1 SGHTA and CDR2 FQGTGA come from the germline V gene.

The DNA for the CDR3 is TGTGCCAGCAGCTTCGTAACCGGGACTAGCTCCTACAATGAGCAGTTCTTC. It specifies CASSFVTGTSSYNEQFF. This rearrangement joins TRBV7-2 to TRBJ2-1; 8 positions agree with TRBD2. V lost 3 bases, J lost 0 bases, and 7 bases stayed unmatched. The CDR3 has 17 amino acids. Germline V gene sequence: CDR1 SGHTA, CDR2 FQGNSA.

This chain uses TRBV12-5 with TRBJ1-1; D not certain. Trimming shortened V by 1 base and J by 1 base, and 4 bases separated the two germline ends. This CDR3 comprises 13 residues. Germline V lookup: CDR1 LGHNT, CDR2 FRNRAP. CDR3 coding DNA: TGTGCTAGTGGTTTGGCCCAGAACACTGAAGCTTTCTTT. It is translated as CASGLAQNTEAFF.

The chain joins TRBV18 to TRBJ2-7, with TRBD1 as a possible D gene (7 bases). The germline V gene has CDR1 KGHSH and CDR2 LQKENI. Trimming took off 3 bases at V and 0 bases at J, with 12 bases between the two ends. This CDR3 comprises 15 residues. CDR3 nucleotides: TGTGCCAGCTCACCGGCGGGACAGAACTCCTACGAGCAGTACTTC. Translated: CASSPAGQNSYEQYF.

The rearrangement links TRBV30 to TRBJ1-5; no reliable D call. Between the trimmed V and J ends, which lost 2 bases and 4 bases, there was a span of 6 bases. Germline loops: CDR1 GTSNPN, CDR2 SVGIG (reference sequence). This CDR3 contains 12 residues. The CDR3 DNA is TGTGCCTGGAGTACCCCGAATCAGCCCCAGCATTTT. Protein sequence: CAWSTPNQPQHF.

This chain links TRBV10-3 with TRBJ2-5, with D possibly matching TRBD2 (5 bases). The germline gives CDR1 ENHRY, CDR2 SYGVKD. The germline V and J ends were trimmed by 4 bases and 3 bases, with 9 bases remaining between them. CDR3 size: 13 residues. The CDR3 loop reads CAISGRREETQYF. CDR3 DNA: TGTGCCATCAGTGGAAGGCGGGAAGAGACCCAGTACTTC.

V and J are TRBV29-1 and TRBJ2-1; tentatively, D is TRBD2 (7 bases). Germline CDR1 reads SQVTM; CDR2 reads ANQGSEA. V lost 3 bases, J lost 5 bases, and 17 bases lay in between. The CDR3 extends over 15 amino acids. CDR3 loop: CSVDGVGGRNNEQFF. CDR3 sequence (DNA): TGCAGCGTTGATGGTGTGGGGGGGCGGAACAATGAGCAGTTCTTC.

The genes are TRBV2 and TRBJ1-2, with a possible D match to TRBD1 (5 bases). Trimming left V 7 bases short and J 8 bases short, with 20 bases between. The CDR3 contains 14 residues. CDR1 SNHLY and CDR2 FYNNEI come from the germline V gene. CDR3 sequence reads: CASISGRGAEGYTF. In DNA, the CDR3 is TGTGCCAGCATCTCAGGGAGAGGGGCAGAGGGCTACACCTTC.